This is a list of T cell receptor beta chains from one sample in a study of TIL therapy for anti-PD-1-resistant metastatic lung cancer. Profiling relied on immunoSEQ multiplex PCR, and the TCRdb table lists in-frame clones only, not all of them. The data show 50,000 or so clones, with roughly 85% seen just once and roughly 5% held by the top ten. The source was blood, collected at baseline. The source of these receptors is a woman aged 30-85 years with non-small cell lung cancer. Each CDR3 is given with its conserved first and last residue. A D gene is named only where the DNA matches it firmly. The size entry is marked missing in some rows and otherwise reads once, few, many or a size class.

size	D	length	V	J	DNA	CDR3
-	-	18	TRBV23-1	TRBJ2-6	TGCGCCAGCAGTAACATGCATACGCAACAAAGTCGGGCCAACGTCCTGACTTTC	CASSNMHTQQSRANVLTF
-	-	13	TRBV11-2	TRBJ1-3	TGTGCCAGCAGCTTAAAGTTTAGTGACACCATATATTTT	CASSLKFSDTIYF
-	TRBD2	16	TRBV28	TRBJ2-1	TGTGCCAGCAGTTTATGGGAACTAGCGGGAGAAAGTGAGCAGTTCTTC	CASSLWELAGESEQFF
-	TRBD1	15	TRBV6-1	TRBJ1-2	TGTGCCAGCAGTGAAGCGTTCGGGACAGGATATGGCTACACCTTC	CASSEAFGTGYGYTF
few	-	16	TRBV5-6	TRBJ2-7	TGTGCCAGCACCTTGGTCGAGGCAGGCCCCTCTGGCGAGCAGTACTTC	CASTLVEAGPSGEQYF
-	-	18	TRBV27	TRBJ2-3	TGTGCCAGCAGTTTTGTCGCAGGGGAGGTAATGGGCACAGATACGCAGTATTTT	CASSFVAGEVMGTDTQYF
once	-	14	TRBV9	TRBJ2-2	TGTGCCAGCAGCCCCGGAACTACCACCGGGGAGCTGTTTTTT	CASSPGTTTGELFF
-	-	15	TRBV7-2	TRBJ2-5	TGTGCCAGCAGCTTAGGGGTGCGCCTGAGGGAGACCCAGTACTTC	CASSLGVRLRETQYF
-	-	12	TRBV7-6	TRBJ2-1	TGTGCCAGCAGCTTATTGTGGAATGAGCAGTTCTTC	CASSLLWNEQFF
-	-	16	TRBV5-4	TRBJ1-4	TGTGCCAGCAGCTCGGCAGGGAGCACAACTAATGAAAAACTGTTTTTT	CASSSAGSTTNEKLFF
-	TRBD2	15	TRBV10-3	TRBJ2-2	TGTGCCATACAGGAAGCGGGGGAGAACACCGGGGAGCTGTTTTTT	CAIQEAGENTGELFF
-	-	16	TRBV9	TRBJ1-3	TGTGCCAGCAGCGTAGAAGAGATGGACTCTGGAAACACCATATATTTT	CASSVEEMDSGNTIYF
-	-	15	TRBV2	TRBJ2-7	TGTGCCAGCAGTGAAGAGGGCCCAAGCTCCTACGAGCAGTACTTC	CASSEEGPSSYEQYF
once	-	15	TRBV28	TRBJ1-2	TGTGCCAGCAGCAAGATTGGAGGGCAGAACTATGGCTACACCTTC	CASSKIGGQNYGYTF
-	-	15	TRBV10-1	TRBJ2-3	TGCGCCGTAGGGGCAGGAAAATCTAGCACAGATACGCAGTATTTT	CAVGAGKSSTDTQYF
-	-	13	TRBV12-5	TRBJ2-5	TGTGCTAGTGGTCACGGGGACCCGGAGACCCAGTACTTC	CASGHGDPETQYF
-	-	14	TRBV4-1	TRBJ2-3	TGCGCCAGCAGCCCCAGCGGGAGCACAGATACGCAGTATTTT	CASSPSGSTDTQYF
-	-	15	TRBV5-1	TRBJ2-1	TGCGCCAGCAGCTTGGGGACACTGAGAAGAGATGAGCAGTTCTTC	CASSLGTLRRDEQFF
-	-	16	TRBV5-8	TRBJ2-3	TGTGCCAGCAGCTACTCGGGGGGCCTTGGCGGGTATACGCAGTATTTT	CASSYSGGLGGYTQYF
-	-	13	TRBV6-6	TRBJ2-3	TGTGCCAGCAGTGCCGGGATCACAGATACGCAGTATTTT	CASSAGITDTQYF
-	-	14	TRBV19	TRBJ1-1	TGTGCCAGTAGTCCTCAGGGGTTAAACACTGAAGCTTTCTTT	CASSPQGLNTEAFF
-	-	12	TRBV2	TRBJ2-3	TGTGCCAGCAGTGGAAGCAGGGATACGCAGTATTTT	CASSGSRDTQYF
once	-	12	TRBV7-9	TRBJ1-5	TGTGCCAGCAGCCGCGATGGGCAGCCCCAGCATTTT	CASSRDGQPQHF
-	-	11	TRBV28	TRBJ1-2	TGTGCCAGCAGCTATCTTGCTGGCTACACCTTC	CASSYLAGYTF
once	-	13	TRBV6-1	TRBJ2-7	TGTGCCAGCAGTGAAGATACGCTTAGGGAGCAGTACTTC	CASSEDTLREQYF